This T cell receptor (beta chain) was recorded in a study of blood T cell repertoires in COVID-19. About the study: Spain, Italy and the United States supplied samples that represented acute and convalescent COVID-19. The cDNA or gDNA used as material had been derived from T cells, B-cell-depleted T cells, or PBMCs.

Under the authors' procedure: Counts of nucleated cells, estimated from reference gene primer amplification, were obtained. Clones were sequenced by immunoSEQ multiplex PCR, and TCRdb holds only the in-frame ones, with some missing. V, J and clone size reflect that table, while D and trimming were determined from the DNA. The sample contains around 47,000 clones, approximately 82% of which appear only once. The CDR3 consists of 14 residues. CDR1 is MNHEY, CDR2 SVGAGI, per germline. Trimming shortened V by 2 bases and J by 3 bases, and 8 bases separated the two germline ends. The chain couples TRBV6-5 to TRBJ1-5; D unresolved. The sequenced sample consisted of peripheral blood. This receptor was taken from a man in his 70s with active COVID-19. This CDR3 is CASSYTDYNQPQHF. The CDR3 region has the DNA TGTGCCAGCAGTTACACGGACTACAATCAGCCCCAGCATTTT.